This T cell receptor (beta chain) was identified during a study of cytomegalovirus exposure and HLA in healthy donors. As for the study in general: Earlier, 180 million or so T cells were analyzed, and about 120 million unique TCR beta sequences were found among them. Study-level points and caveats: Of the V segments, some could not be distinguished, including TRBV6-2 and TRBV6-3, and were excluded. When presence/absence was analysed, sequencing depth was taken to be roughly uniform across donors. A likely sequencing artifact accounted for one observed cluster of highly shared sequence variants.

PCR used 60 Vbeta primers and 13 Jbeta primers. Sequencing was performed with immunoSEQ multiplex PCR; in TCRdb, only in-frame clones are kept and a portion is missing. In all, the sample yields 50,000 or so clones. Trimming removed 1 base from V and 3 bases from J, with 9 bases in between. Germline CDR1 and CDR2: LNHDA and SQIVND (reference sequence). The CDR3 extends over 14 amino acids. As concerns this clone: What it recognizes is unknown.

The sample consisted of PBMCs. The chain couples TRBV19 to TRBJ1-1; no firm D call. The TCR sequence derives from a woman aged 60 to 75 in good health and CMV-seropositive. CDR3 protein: CASSIAGSDTEAFF. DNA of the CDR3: TGTGCCAGTAGTATAGCAGGTTCGGACACTGAAGCTTTCTTT.